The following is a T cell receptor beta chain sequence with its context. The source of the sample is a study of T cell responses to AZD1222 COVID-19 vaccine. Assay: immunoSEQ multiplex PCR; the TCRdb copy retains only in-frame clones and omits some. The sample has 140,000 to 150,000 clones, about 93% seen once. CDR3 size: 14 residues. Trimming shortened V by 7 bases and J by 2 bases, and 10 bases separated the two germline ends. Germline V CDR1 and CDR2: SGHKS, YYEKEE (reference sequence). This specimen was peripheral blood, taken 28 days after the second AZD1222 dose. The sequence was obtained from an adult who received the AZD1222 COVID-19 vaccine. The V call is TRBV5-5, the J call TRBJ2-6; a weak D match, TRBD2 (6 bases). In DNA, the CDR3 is TGTGCCAGCGCCGGAGGGACTGGGGCCAACGTCCTGACTTTC. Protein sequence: CASAGGTGANVLTF.